This T cell receptor (beta chain) derives from a study of OX40 agonist ivuxolimab in advanced cancers. About the research overall: Patients treated during dose escalation were battling hepatocellular carcinoma, melanoma, renal cell or head and neck cancer. Allowance was made for prior anti-PD-1, anti-PD-L1 or anti-CTLA-4 therapy, and roughly 40% had some. Three patients, one with hepatocellular carcinoma and two with cutaneous melanoma, achieved partial responses.

Clones were sequenced by immunoSEQ multiplex PCR, and TCRdb holds only the in-frame ones, with some missing. There are roughly 97,000 clones in the sample; 80% to 90% occur only once, and approximately 0.8% lies in the top ten. The CDR3 length is 14 residues. The germline V gene encodes CDR1 MNHNY and CDR2 SVGAGI (reference sequence). Losses at the gene ends were 6 bases for V and 2 bases for J; bases not matched to a gene: 6. Peripheral blood came from all dose cohorts at three timepoints. This TCR was sampled from an adult with an advanced solid tumor such as melanoma, head and neck, liver or kidney cancer. V and J are TRBV6-6 and TRBJ1-1; TRBD1 matches at 7 bases. The sequencing here drew on CD4+ or CD8+ T cells sorted from blood, taken in a trial of the OX40 agonist ivuxolimab. The chain's CDR3 is CASRNRGGNTEAFF. As DNA, the CDR3 is TGTGCCAGCAGGAACAGGGGCGGAAACACTGAAGCTTTCTTT.